Listed below are T cell receptor beta chains from one sample, sequenced in a study of blood T cell repertoires in COVID-19. Repertoires were generated with immunoSEQ multiplex PCR, while TCRdb's copy carries only in-frame clones and drops some. The sample contains 250,000 to 300,000 clones, roughly 87% of which appear only once. Sequencing input: peripheral blood. The source of these receptors is a woman aged 40 to 50 who had recovered from COVID-19. Each CDR3 is given with its conserved first and last residue. D genes are given only for firm matches. Size tells how often a clone was seen (once, few, many) or the class of an expanded clone, and some rows leave it out.

d_call cdr3_length j_call clone_size v_call cdr3_nt cdr3_aa
NA 10 TRBJ2-1 NA TRBV2 TGTGCCGGGCTGGGCAATGAGCAGTTCTTC CAGLGNEQFF
NA 13 TRBJ1-2 NA TRBV7-9 TGTGCCAGCAGCCCCCGGGGGGGCTATGGCTACACCTTC CASSPRGGYGYTF
NA 13 TRBJ1-1 once TRBV7-9 TGTGCCAGCAGCTCAACACGGAACACTGAAGCTTTCTTT CASSSTRNTEAFF
TRBD1 15 TRBJ2-6 NA TRBV19 TGTGCCAGTGGGGACAGGGAAGCTGGGGCCAACGTCCTGACTTTC CASGDREAGANVLTF
NA 16 TRBJ2-3 NA TRBV19 TGTGCCAGTAGTAACTCCCTCCGGGAGAGCACAGATACGCAGTATTTT CASSNSLRESTDTQYF
TRBD2 14 TRBJ2-5 NA TRBV5-4 TGTGCCAGCAGCTTGCCCGGGGGGGAAGAGACCCAGTACTTC CASSLPGGEETQYF
TRBD2 16 TRBJ2-2 NA TRBV6-5 TGTGCCAGCAGTTTGAGTAGCGGGGGGGCGGTCGGGGAGCTGTTTTTT CASSLSSGGAVGELFF
TRBD2 15 TRBJ2-2 NA TRBV5-4 TGTGCCAGCAGCTTCCGGCGGGAGGACACCGGGGAGCTGTTTTTT CASSFRREDTGELFF
NA 15 TRBJ2-7 NA TRBV6-5 TGTGCCAGCAGTTACAGCTACAGGGACTCCTACGAGCAGTACTTC CASSYSYRDSYEQYF
NA 16 TRBJ2-7 NA TRBV28 TGTGCCAGCAGTTTATTTAAAGGACAGAGCTCCTACGAGCAGTACTTC CASSLFKGQSSYEQYF
NA 15 TRBJ2-2 NA TRBV9 TGTGCCAGCAGCCGTACGACGGGGTCCACCGGGGAGCTGTTTTTT CASSRTTGSTGELFF
NA 17 TRBJ2-1 NA TRBV7-8 TGTGCCAGCAGCTTAGCTTGGATGGGTAGCGATAACAATGAGCAGTTCTTC CASSLAWMGSDNNEQFF
NA 13 TRBJ1-5 NA TRBV10-3 TGTGCCATCAGTGAGCGGGATAATCAGCCCCAGCATTTT CAISERDNQPQHF
NA 12 TRBJ1-1 NA TRBV28 TGTGCCAGCAGCCCCTTGAACACTGAAGCTTTCTTT CASSPLNTEAFF
TRBD2 14 TRBJ2-3 NA TRBV29-1 TGCAGCGTAAGACTAGCGGGAGGTGCAGATACGCAGTATTTT CSVRLAGGADTQYF
TRBD1 14 TRBJ2-5 NA TRBV9 TGTGCCAGCAGCGTTGACAGGGGACAAGAGACCCAGTACTTC CASSVDRGQETQYF
TRBD2 16 TRBJ2-1 NA TRBV28 TGTGCCAGCAGTTCAGACGGGACTAGCTCCTACAATGAGCAGTTCTTC CASSSDGTSSYNEQFF
NA 16 TRBJ2-1 NA TRBV2 TGTGCCAGCAGCGATAAACCGACAGGTTTGGGCAATGAGCAGTTCTTC CASSDKPTGLGNEQFF
NA 15 TRBJ2-5 NA TRBV18 TGTGCCAGCTCACCCCCGGGGGTGCCGCAAGAGACCCAGTACTTC CASSPPGVPQETQYF
TRBD1 14 TRBJ2-3 NA TRBV5-1 TGCGCCAGCAGCTCTCAGGGGGCCGGTGATACGCAGTATTTT CASSSQGAGDTQYF
NA 14 TRBJ2-2 NA TRBV4-1 TGCGCCAGCAGCCAACAGGGCTACACCGGGGAGCTGTTTTTT CASSQQGYTGELFF
NA 14 TRBJ1-6 NA TRBV29-1 TGCAGCGTTGGTGATGGGAGCCGAGGTTCACCCCTCCACTTT CSVGDGSRGSPLHF
TRBD1 13 TRBJ1-3 NA TRBV19 TGTGCCACCAGGGACAGGGGAGGAAACACCATATATTTT CATRDRGGNTIYF
NA 11 TRBJ1-2 few TRBV20-1 TGCAGTGCTAGTAGCGCCTATGGCTACACCTTC CSASSAYGYTF
NA 15 TRBJ1-6 NA TRBV28 TGTGCCAGCACATCAACCGGCGCGGGGCGTTCACCCCTCCACTTT CASTSTGAGRSPLHF
TRBD1 14 TRBJ1-6 few TRBV5-1 TGCGCCAGCAGCTTGGACAGGGGGAATTCACCCCTCCACTTT CASSLDRGNSPLHF
TRBD1 15 TRBJ1-3 NA TRBV7-2 TGTGCCAGCAGCGATTCCGGGACAGGGAGATACACCATATATTTT CASSDSGTGRYTIYF
TRBD1 15 TRBJ1-4 NA TRBV6-5 TGTGCCACCGCGGACAGGCGTGGAGCTAATGAAAAACTGTTTTTT CATADRRGANEKLFF
TRBD1 14 TRBJ1-1 NA TRBV3-1/TRBV3-2 TGTGCCAGCAGCCTAGGGGGCGCGTCCACTGAAGCTTTCTTT CASSLGGASTEAFF
NA 13 TRBJ2-1 NA TRBV28 TGTGCCAGCAGTTCGGTCTCCTACAATGAGCAGTTCTTC CASSSVSYNEQFF
NA 15 TRBJ2-2 NA TRBV19 TGTGCCAGTACCCTTACTACGTCAAGGACCGGGGAGCTGTTTTTT CASTLTTSRTGELFF
NA 13 TRBJ1-1 NA TRBV5-5 TGTGCCAGCAGCGAGCGGGCCAACACTGAAGCTTTCTTT CASSERANTEAFF
TRBD2 15 TRBJ2-3 NA TRBV30 TGTGCCTGGAGTTTAGTAGCGGGAATCACAGATACGCAGTATTTT CAWSLVAGITDTQYF
TRBD1 14 TRBJ1-1 NA TRBV18 TGTGCCAGCTCAGGGACAGGGGGACTAACTGAAGCTTTCTTT CASSGTGGLTEAFF
NA 14 TRBJ2-1 NA TRBV2 TGTGCCAGCACCTACGGACAGGAGGGGAATGAGCAGTTCTTC CASTYGQEGNEQFF
TRBD1 13 TRBJ1-2 NA TRBV7-2 TGTGCCAGCAGCTTGGGGGACAGGGTCGGCTACACCTTC CASSLGDRVGYTF
TRBD1 16 TRBJ1-5 NA TRBV24-1 TGTGCCACCAGTGATATAGCGACAGGGGACAATCAGCCCCAGCATTTT CATSDIATGDNQPQHF
TRBD1 16 TRBJ2-6 NA TRBV2 TGTGCCAGCAGGGACAGGAGCCTGGGAGGGGCCAACGTCCTGACTTTC CASRDRSLGGANVLTF
NA 13 TRBJ2-1 NA TRBV3-1/TRBV3-2 TGTGCCAGCAGCCAAGATAGGGCAGGGTTTCCATTCTTC CASSQDRAGFPFF
NA 15 TRBJ2-3 medium-sized TRBV7-2 TGTGCCAGCAGCCCGCAGGGGATGGCCACAGATACGCAGTATTTT CASSPQGMATDTQYF
TRBD1 14 TRBJ1-6 NA TRBV18 TGTGCCAGCTCACCAGGCAGGGGGCGATCACCCCTCCACTTT CASSPGRGRSPLHF
NA 15 TRBJ2-1 NA TRBV5-1 TGCGCCAGCAGCCTGATCATTAGCACCTACAATGAGCAGTTCTTC CASSLIISTYNEQFF
TRBD2 15 TRBJ2-1 few TRBV4-3 TGCGCCAGCAGCCAAGAGTTACTAGCGGGAGTTGAGCAGTTCTTC CASSQELLAGVEQFF
NA 12 TRBJ1-1 NA TRBV7-9 TGTGCCAGCAGCTTAAGTTCGGAGAAAGCTTTCTTT CASSLSSEKAFF
TRBD1 14 TRBJ1-2 NA TRBV28 TGTGCCAGCAGTTTCGAGACAGGGAGGCATGGCTACACCTTC CASSFETGRHGYTF
TRBD2 14 TRBJ2-3 once TRBV29-1 TGCAGCGTCCATAGCGGGAGAGGGCTAGATACGCAGTATTTT CSVHSGRGLDTQYF
NA 15 TRBJ1-3 NA TRBV27 TGTGCCAGCAGTTTGTCGGGGGTGCGCGGAAACACCATATATTTT CASSLSGVRGNTIYF
NA 13 TRBJ2-1 NA TRBV19 TGTGCCAGTAGTATCGTCGGCAGGAATGAGCAGTTCTTC CASSIVGRNEQFF
NA 14 TRBJ1-3 NA TRBV28 TGTGCCAGCAGTTGGGAGGGAACTGGAAACACCATATATTTT CASSWEGTGNTIYF
NA 16 TRBJ1-6 NA TRBV5-4 TGTGCCAGCAGCGGGCGGTCCAGGGGTCCGGATTCACCCCTCCACTTT CASSGRSRGPDSPLHF
NA 17 TRBJ1-5 NA TRBV7-2 TGTGCCAGCAGCTTAGCGGCAGGGGCTACGGGCAATCAGCCCCAGCATTTT CASSLAAGATGNQPQHF
TRBD1 18 TRBJ2-6 NA TRBV5-1 TGCGCCAGCAGCTTGGAGGGACAGGGGATCTCTGGGGCCAACGTCCTGACTTTC CASSLEGQGISGANVLTF
TRBD1 16 TRBJ1-3 NA TRBV19 TGTGCCAGTAGTATATATACAGGGGCCTCTGGAAACACCATATATTTT CASSIYTGASGNTIYF
TRBD1 14 TRBJ2-3 NA TRBV19 TGTGCCAGTAGTGAGGGGGCCGGGACAGATACGCAGTATTTT CASSEGAGTDTQYF
TRBD1 15 TRBJ1-2 NA TRBV5-4 TGTGCCAGCAGCTTCCGGATACCAGGGGGAGTTGGCTACACCTTC CASSFRIPGGVGYTF